Following are 29 T cell receptor beta chains from one sample sequenced in a study of breast tumors, draining lymph nodes, adjacent tissues. Each CDR3 protein gets one entry after TCRdb re-called the multiplex PCR reads with MiXCR. The sample shows around 190,000 distinct CDR3 sequences, 30% to 35% of them seen only once. The lymph nodes were axillary draining lymph nodes from breast cancer patients. Sequenced: axillary lymph node tissue. These receptor sequences come from a female donor with breast cancer. Some clones in this sample may be carry-over from other donors' samples.

The chain is built from TRBV29-1 and TRBJ2-6; 10 positions match TRBD2. Per the germline V gene, CDR1 is SQVTM and CDR2 is ANQGSEA. V gave up 3 bases and J gave up 0 bases; unmatched junction bases: 11. CDR3 length: 19 amino acids. Written as DNA, the CDR3 is TGCAGCGTTGATGTACTAGCGGGATCTAGTCACTCTGGGGCCAACGTCCTGACTTTC. Amino acids: CSVDVLAGSSHSGANVLTF.

This clonotype was detected many times. The rearrangement uses TRBV20-1 and TRBJ2-3, with D tentatively TRBD2 (7 bases). In germline, CDR1 is DFQATT, CDR2 SNEGSKA (reference sequence). V lost 5 bases to trimming and J lost 3 bases, with 21 bases between them. The CDR3 consists of 16 residues. CDR3 DNA: TGCAGTGCTTCGGAGTATAGGGGGGGCAGAACAGATACGCAGTATTTT. Its protein product is CSASEYRGGRTDTQYF.

This sequence joins TRBV20-1 and TRBJ1-1, with TRBD1 matching over 9 bases. The CDR3 is 13 amino acids. Germline V gene sequence: CDR1 DFQATT, CDR2 SNEGSKA (reference sequence). With 5 bases clipped from V and 1 base from J, the junction kept 2 bases outside the gene matches. The CDR3 region is CSAGGQGNTEAFF. Here the CDR3 DNA reads TGCAGTGCTGGGGGACAGGGGAACACTGAAGCTTTCTTT.

The table lists this clonotype with a few counts. Since a much larger clone is just one base distant, this may be a read error. This CDR3 is missing its conserved last phenylalanine or tryptophan, likely due to a read error. This rearrangement joins TRBV7-6 to TRBJ2-7, with D possibly being TRBD1 (6 bases). The CDR3 is 13 amino acids. Germline-derived CDR1 and CDR2 are SGHVS and FNYEAQ. V was trimmed by 5 bases and J by 2 bases, leaving 10 bases between them. The CDR3 loop is CASSPGQTYEQYL. DNA of the CDR3: TGTGCCAGCAGCCCCGGACAGACCTACGAGCAGTACCTC.

Note on this clonotype: This may be a read error: a much more frequent sequence differs by one nucleotide. The gene calls are TRBV25-1 and TRBJ2-5; TRBD2 matches at 7 bases. Germline V gene data show CDR1 as MGHDK and CDR2 as SYGVNS. CDR3 length equals 18 residues. The J segment lost 11 bases and the V segment lost 6 bases, leaving 27 bases of the junction unmatched. In DNA form, the CDR3 reads TGTGCCAGCAGCTCCCCCTCGGGTACTAGCGTAGATTACAATGAGCAGTACTTC. It is translated as CASSSPSGTSVDYNEQYF.

Ten or more counts support this clonotype. This chain connects TRBV29-1 to TRBJ2-7; D is ambiguous. With 4 bases removed from V and 4 bases from J, the gap between germline ends came to 14 bases. CDR1 and CDR2 (germline): SQVTM, ANQGSEA. The CDR3 runs to 13 residues. The CDR3: CSVADGLLYEQYF. The CDR3 coding sequence is TGCAGCGTTGCGGACGGATTGCTTTACGAGCAGTACTTC.

In its sample, this clonotype was seen many times. The chain uses TRBV20-1 and TRBJ2-7; D may be TRBD1 (5 bases). The CDR3 loop spans 15 amino acids. V lost 6 bases and J lost 2, with 20 bases in between. Looked up from germline, CDR1 is DFQATT and CDR2 is SNEGSKA (reference sequence). CDR3 protein: CSARVGQGSTYEQYF. CDR3 in DNA: TGCAGTGCCCGAGTCGGGCAGGGAAGTACCTACGAGCAGTACTTC.

This clonotype was counted at least ten times. J is TRBJ2-7 and V is TRBV2; TRBD2 aligns across 7 bases. CDR3 length: 13 residues. Germline CDR1 and CDR2: SNHLY and FYNNEI. Losses at the gene ends were 8 bases for V and 3 bases for J; bases not matched to a gene: 7. The CDR3 nucleotides are TGTGCCAGCCGGGGGGACGGGAGCTACGAGCAGTACTTC. Translating it yields CASRGDGSYEQYF.

This clonotype has at least ten counts. The rearrangement links TRBV12-3 or TRBV12-4 to TRBJ1-2, with unresolved D. Trimming left V 8 bases short and J 14 bases short, with 18 bases between. The CDR3 runs 11 residues. CDR3 coding DNA: TGTGCCAGCTCCTCAGCAGGCCCTGAGACCTTC. Translated: CASSSAGPETF.

This clonotype appeared many times. The V gene is TRBV14, the J gene TRBJ2-7; 10 nucleotides align to TRBD1. The CDR3 totals 16 residues. Germline-derived CDR1 and CDR2 are SGHDN and FVKESK. V trimming: 0 bases; J trimming: 7 bases; junction bases outside the gene matches: 9. For the CDR3, the DNA is TGTGCCAGCAGCCAAGATTCGGGACAGGGGAAGAGGGAGCAGTACTTC. Translated, it gives CASSQDSGQGKREQYF.

The J gene is TRBJ1-1, the V gene TRBV7-9; D is perhaps TRBD1 (5 bases). V lost 6 bases, J lost 3 bases, and 23 bases lay in between. Germline loops: CDR1 SEHNR, CDR2 FQNEAQ (reference sequence). This CDR3 spans 17 amino acids. CDR3 sequence reads: CASRLWFIGGADTEAFF. CDR3 sequence (DNA): TGTGCCAGCAGACTCTGGTTTATTGGCGGGGCTGACACTGAAGCTTTCTTT.

The rearrangement uses TRBV20-1 and TRBJ2-6; D might be TRBD2 (6 bases). The germline V gene encodes CDR1 DFQATT and CDR2 SNEGSKA (reference sequence). The V end was cut by 4 bases, the J end by 3 bases, with 19 bases between. The CDR3 has 17 amino acids. The CDR3 loop is CSATSDWRGSGANVLTF. The CDR3 DNA is TGCAGTGCTACCAGTGATTGGAGGGGTAGTGGGGCCAACGTCCTGACTTTC.

The chain combines TRBV15 with TRBJ2-5; 11 bases align to TRBD2. Germline-derived CDR1 and CDR2 are LNHNV and YYDKDF (reference sequence). With 5 bases clipped from V and 4 bases from J, the junction kept 3 bases outside the gene matches. The CDR3 has 14 amino acids. In DNA form, the CDR3 reads TGTGCCACCAGCGAAGGACTAGCGGGAGAGACCCAGTACTTC. Its translation: CATSEGLAGETQYF. Full variable domain (missing parts from reference TRBV15 and TRBJ2-5): DAMVIQNPRYQVTQFGKPVTLSCSQTLNHNVMYWYQQKSSQAPKLLFHYYDKDFNNEADTPDNFQSRRPNTSFCFLDIRSPGLGDTAMYLCATSEGLAGETQYFGPGTRLLVL.

This clonotype was detected many times. The V and J genes are TRBV7-9 and TRBJ2-2, with unresolved D. Germline CDR1 reads SEHNR; CDR2 reads FQNEAQ (reference sequence). This CDR3 is built from 16 residues. The germline V and J ends were trimmed by 6 bases and 0 bases, with 14 bases remaining between them. The DNA for the CDR3 is TGTGCCAGCAGACCCCAGGTGACCGCGAACACCGGGGAGCTGTTTTTT. This gives the protein CASRPQVTANTGELFF. Based on the CDR3 plus reference TRBV7-9 and TRBJ2-2, the full variable domain is DTGVSQNPRHKITKRGQNVTFRCDPISEHNRLYWYRQTLGQGPEFLTYFQNEAQLEKSRLLSDRFSAERPKGSFSTLEIQRTEQGDSAMYLCASRPQVTANTGELFFGEGSRLTVL.

Worth noting for this clonotype: One end of the junction does not line up with germline, which may come from a read error. The chain joins TRBV28 to TRBJ2-3; D not certain. This CDR3 has 14 amino acids. Germline loops: CDR1 MDHEN, CDR2 SYDVKM. The CDR3 protein is CASSFLRLADMQYF. In DNA form, the CDR3 reads TGTGCCAGCAGTTTTCTCAGGCTGGCAGATATGCAGTATTTT.

The chain carries TRBV6-1 and TRBJ2-7, with D unclear. Germline assignment: CDR1 MNHNS and CDR2 SASEGT. V gave up 2 bases and J gave up 3 bases, with 2 bases separating them. This CDR3 region has 11 residues. In nucleotides, the CDR3 is TGTGCCAGCAGTGAAAACTACGAGCAGTACTTC. Protein sequence: CASSENYEQYF.

This clonotype occurred many times. The chain is built from TRBV20-1 and TRBJ1-2; the match to TRBD1 covers 10 bases. Germline-derived CDR1 and CDR2 are DFQATT and SNEGSKA (reference sequence). The CDR3 covers 14 residues. The V gene end was trimmed by 5 bases and the J gene end by 7 bases; junction bases not matched to a gene: 10. CDR3 protein: CSAPYRDRGVGYTF. The DNA of the CDR3 is TGCAGTGCTCCGTACCGGGACAGGGGAGTTGGCTACACCTTC.

This clonotype was counted many times. The chain links TRBV20-1 to TRBJ2-7, with D tentatively TRBD1 (5 bases). CDR3 length: 13 residues. Germline-derived CDR1 and CDR2 are DFQATT and SNEGSKA (reference sequence). Trimming removed 6 bases from V and 2 bases from J, with 14 bases in between. CDR3 in amino acids: CSAATDLTYEQYF. Written as DNA, the CDR3 is TGCAGTGCCGCGACAGATTTAACCTACGAGCAGTACTTC.

The CDR3 protein is CATSDFTGDSYNEQFF. DNA of the CDR3: TGTGCCACCAGTGATTTCACAGGGGATTCCTACAATGAGCAGTTCTTC. This chain connects TRBV24-1 to TRBJ2-1, with 7 bases matching TRBD1. Germline V gene sequence: CDR1 KGHDR, CDR2 SFDVKD. The CDR3 spans 16 residues. The J segment lost 1 base and the V segment lost 1 base, leaving 3 bases of the junction unmatched.

This clonotype was detected many times. This sequence joins TRBV5-1 and TRBJ2-5; 14 bases are shared with TRBD2. This CDR3 comprises 16 residues. After removal of 3 bases from V and 1 base from J, the junction contained 2 bases not matched to a gene. Germline V CDR1 and CDR2: SGHRS, YFSETQ. The CDR3 sequence: CASSSGLAGGQETQYF. In DNA, the CDR3 is TGCGCCAGCAGCTCAGGACTAGCGGGGGGCCAAGAGACCCAGTACTTC.

This clonotype has a handful of counts. A read error may be the cause here, since a much bigger clone is one base away. The chain has TRBV7-9 and TRBJ1-2; a possible D gene is TRBD1 (5 bases). In germline, CDR1 is SEHNR, CDR2 FQNEAQ (reference sequence). The CDR3 has 15 residues. The CDR3: CASSFQKTANYGYPF. CDR3 in DNA: TGTGCCAGCAGCTTCCAAAAGACAGCTAACTATGGCTACCCCTTC. Full variable domain (rest looked up from reference TRBV7-9 and TRBJ1-2): DTGVSQNPRHKITKRGQNVTFRCDPISEHNRLYWYRQTLGQGPEFLTYFQNEAQLEKSRLLSDRFSAERPKGSFSTLEIQRTEQGDSAMYLCASSFQKTANYGYPFGSGTRLTVV.

This clonotype was detected many times. The chain links TRBV12-3 or TRBV12-4 to TRBJ2-7; 10 positions agree with TRBD2. Germline trimming cut 6 bases from V and 3 bases from J; bases unmatched to any gene: 8. This CDR3 comprises 15 residues. The CDR3 protein is CASSRTSGSIYEQYF. Here the CDR3 DNA reads TGTGCCAGCAGCCGGACTAGCGGATCTATCTACGAGCAGTACTTC.

The table lists this clonotype with many counts. The genes are TRBV4-1 and TRBJ2-7; 8 bases map to TRBD1. Germline loops: CDR1 MGHRA, CDR2 YSYEKL. This CDR3 spans 16 amino acids. Trimming cost V 0 bases and J 7 bases; bases outside gene matches: 11. In DNA form, the CDR3 reads TGCGCCAGCAGCCAAGATTTCTCAGGGGGCCTGAGGGAGCAGTACTTC. It translates to CASSQDFSGGLREQYF.

This clonotype occurred many times. V gene TRBV5-1 combines with J gene TRBJ2-2; unclear D gene. CDR3 size: 15 residues. Germline loops: CDR1 SGHRS, CDR2 YFSETQ. Trimming shortened V by 2 bases and J by 0 bases, and 8 bases separated the two germline ends. The CDR3 DNA reads TGCGCCAGCAGCTTCGGTCCCCCGAACACCGGGGAGCTGTTTTTT. Protein sequence: CASSFGPPNTGELFF.

As for this clonotype: This may come from a read error, since a much larger clone is one base off. This chain connects TRBV5-1 to TRBJ2-2, with D perhaps assigned TRBD1 or TRBD2 (6 bases each). This CDR3 has 17 amino acids. Germline V gene sequence: CDR1 SGHRS, CDR2 YFSETQ. The CDR3 nucleotides are TGCGCCAGCAGCTCCTCCGGGACACCCAAGAACACCGGGGGGCTGTTTTTT. Its protein is CASSSSGTPKNTGGLFF.

There are many counts of this clonotype. This chain joins TRBV12-3 or TRBV12-4 and TRBJ2-2, with 11 bases fitting TRBD2. The CDR3 extends over 17 amino acids. V lost 5 bases to trimming and J lost 4 bases; unmatched junction nucleotides: 9. CDR3 bases: TGTGCCAGCAGTCCCGGGACTAGCGGAGCCGCCACCGGGGAGCTGTTTTTT. It is translated as CASSPGTSGAATGELFF.

The table lists this clonotype with many counts. The genes are TRBV20-1 and TRBJ1-2; 7 nucleotides match TRBD1. This CDR3 contains 13 residues. With V trimmed by 4 bases and J by 3 bases, 5 bases remained unmatched. The germline gives CDR1 DFQATT, CDR2 SNEGSKA (reference sequence). DNA of the CDR3: TGCAGTGCTAATACCGGGACAGACTATGGCTACACCTTC. Translation gives CSANTGTDYGYTF.

This clonotype showed up many times. This chain uses TRBV4-2 with TRBJ1-5; a possible D gene is TRBD1 (5 bases). The germline V gene has CDR1 LGHNA and CDR2 YNFKEQ. The CDR3 is 13 residues long. V lost 4 bases, J lost 7 bases, and 11 bases lay in between. The CDR3 sequence: CASSPSREQPQHF. DNA for the CDR3: TGTGCCAGCAGCCCATCCAGGGAGCAGCCCCAGCATTTT.

This clonotype was counted a few times. This may come from a read error, since a much larger clone is one base off. V gene TRBV6-6 combines with J gene TRBJ2-3; a weak D match, TRBD2 (6 bases). The germline gives CDR1 MNHNY, CDR2 SVGAGI (reference sequence). The CDR3 has 15 residues. V dropped 5 bases and J dropped 0 bases, with 12 bases sitting between them. Written as DNA, the CDR3 is TGTGCCAGCAGTCACAACCGGGGGAGCACAGATACGCAGTATTTT. This encodes CASSHNRGSTDTQYF.